This T cell receptor (beta chain) originates from a study of CXCR3-negative and CXCR3-positive naive CD8 T cells. As concerns this clonotype: Its antigen is unidentified.

This CDR3 spans 12 amino acids. Germline loops: CDR1 LNHDA, CDR2 SQIVND (reference sequence). TRB cDNA was prepared as libraries by UMI-labeled 5' RACE. TCRdb reprocessed the 5' RACE reads, with one entry per CDR3 protein and no DNA. Its table records some 150,000 distinct CDR3 sequences. Whole-study results and caveats: Comparison of naive cells showed more hydrophobic TRB CDR3s in CXCR3-positive than in CXCR3-negative naive cells.

The clonotype comes from a human donor in good health. Some clones in this sample may be carry-over from other donors' samples. Specimen: naive CXCR3+ CD8+ T cells from blood. Documented subset: CD45RO-CCR7+CD27+CD95- naive CD8+ T cells expressing CXCR3 (TNR3+). The chain couples TRBV19 to TRBJ2-2. The CDR3 reads CASSRDTGELFF.